The source of this T cell receptor beta chain is a study of early T cells in non-severe SARS-CoV-2 infection (dated by TCRdb to 2020 to 2022). Regarding the study in general: Because TCR sequencing relied on bulk RNA taken from unsorted whole blood, pairing of alpha and beta chains was not possible.

The receptor library was made with 5' RACE. These reads were obtained on a NextSeq 500. In the TCR library protocol, unique molecular identifiers were attached to individual cDNA molecules to correct for PCR bias and sequencing error. Both TCR alpha and beta chains were sequenced, and tight co-correlation was observed between alpha and beta sequence abundances in each sample. Concerning the study's data processing: V gene, J gene and CDR3 annotation of TCR sequences was performed with Decombinator V4. TCRs were defined as expanded if a significant change between any two time points was detected under a Poisson model with p below 0.0001. Abundances of TCRs were expressed as counts per million after normalisation to the total number of TCRs sequenced in each sample. MAIT TCRs were defined by TRAV1-2 paired with TRAJ12, TRAJ20 or TRAJ33, and iNKT TCRs by TRAV10 paired with TRAJ18. VDJdb, accessed 1 November 2021, was searched for CMV, EBV and SARS-CoV-2 annotated TCRs, with TCRs annotated for multiple antigens excluded. Using fastp at Q25 and MiXCR, TCRdb reprocessed the public reads and kept productive beta chains. When rows share a CDR3 protein, they turn into one entry using the most common DNA and genes. TCRdb, rather than the study authors, made the V and J calls. The sample yields about 80,000 distinct CDR3 sequences; 5% were counted once. The ten largest clones capture roughly 6.6% of the sample.

Set within a cohort of healthcare workers in London, UK, this nested case-control study involved weekly PCR testing of nasopharyngeal swabs along with blood sampling. Healthcare workers were recruited during the week of the UK lockdown, between 23 and 31 March 2020, and followed weekly for up to roughly 16 weeks. What the authors observed across the whole study: VDJdb matching was skewed toward anti-spike CD8 responses and likely underestimated virus-specific expansions by missing private and CD4 specificities.

This clonotype appeared many times. Its antigen is not yet known. Base-call qualities are not available, and no considerably larger clone is one nucleotide away. Trimming at the junction amounts to 7 bases on V and 8 bases on J, and the germline ends lie 11 bases apart. Based on the germline V gene, the CDR1 and CDR2 sequences are MNHNS and SASEGT. Spanning cysteine to phenylalanine, the CDR3 consists of 11 amino acids. Only the CDR3 region is kept as DNA, spanning 33 bases read in frame from base 1. This specimen consisted of whole blood, obtained at baseline. The source is an adult who was a healthcare worker with PCR-confirmed SARS-CoV-2 infection or an uninfected control (not recorded which). The rearranged segments are TRBV6-1 and TRBJ1-2; the D gene assignment is ambiguous. The CDR3 has the sequence CASIAGVGYTF. The bases are TGTGCCAGCATCGCCGGGGTCGGCTACACCTTC.